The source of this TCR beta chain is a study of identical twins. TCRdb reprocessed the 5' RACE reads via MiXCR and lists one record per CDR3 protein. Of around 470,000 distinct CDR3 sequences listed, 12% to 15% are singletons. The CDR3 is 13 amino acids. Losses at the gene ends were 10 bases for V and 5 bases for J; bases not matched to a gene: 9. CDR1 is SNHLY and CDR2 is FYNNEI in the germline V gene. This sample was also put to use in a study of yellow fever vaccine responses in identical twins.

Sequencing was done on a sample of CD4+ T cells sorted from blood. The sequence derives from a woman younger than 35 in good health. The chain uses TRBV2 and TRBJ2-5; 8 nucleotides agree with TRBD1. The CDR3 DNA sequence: TGTGCCATCCCGGACAGGGTGGGCGAGACCCAGTACTTC. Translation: CAIPDRVGETQYF.